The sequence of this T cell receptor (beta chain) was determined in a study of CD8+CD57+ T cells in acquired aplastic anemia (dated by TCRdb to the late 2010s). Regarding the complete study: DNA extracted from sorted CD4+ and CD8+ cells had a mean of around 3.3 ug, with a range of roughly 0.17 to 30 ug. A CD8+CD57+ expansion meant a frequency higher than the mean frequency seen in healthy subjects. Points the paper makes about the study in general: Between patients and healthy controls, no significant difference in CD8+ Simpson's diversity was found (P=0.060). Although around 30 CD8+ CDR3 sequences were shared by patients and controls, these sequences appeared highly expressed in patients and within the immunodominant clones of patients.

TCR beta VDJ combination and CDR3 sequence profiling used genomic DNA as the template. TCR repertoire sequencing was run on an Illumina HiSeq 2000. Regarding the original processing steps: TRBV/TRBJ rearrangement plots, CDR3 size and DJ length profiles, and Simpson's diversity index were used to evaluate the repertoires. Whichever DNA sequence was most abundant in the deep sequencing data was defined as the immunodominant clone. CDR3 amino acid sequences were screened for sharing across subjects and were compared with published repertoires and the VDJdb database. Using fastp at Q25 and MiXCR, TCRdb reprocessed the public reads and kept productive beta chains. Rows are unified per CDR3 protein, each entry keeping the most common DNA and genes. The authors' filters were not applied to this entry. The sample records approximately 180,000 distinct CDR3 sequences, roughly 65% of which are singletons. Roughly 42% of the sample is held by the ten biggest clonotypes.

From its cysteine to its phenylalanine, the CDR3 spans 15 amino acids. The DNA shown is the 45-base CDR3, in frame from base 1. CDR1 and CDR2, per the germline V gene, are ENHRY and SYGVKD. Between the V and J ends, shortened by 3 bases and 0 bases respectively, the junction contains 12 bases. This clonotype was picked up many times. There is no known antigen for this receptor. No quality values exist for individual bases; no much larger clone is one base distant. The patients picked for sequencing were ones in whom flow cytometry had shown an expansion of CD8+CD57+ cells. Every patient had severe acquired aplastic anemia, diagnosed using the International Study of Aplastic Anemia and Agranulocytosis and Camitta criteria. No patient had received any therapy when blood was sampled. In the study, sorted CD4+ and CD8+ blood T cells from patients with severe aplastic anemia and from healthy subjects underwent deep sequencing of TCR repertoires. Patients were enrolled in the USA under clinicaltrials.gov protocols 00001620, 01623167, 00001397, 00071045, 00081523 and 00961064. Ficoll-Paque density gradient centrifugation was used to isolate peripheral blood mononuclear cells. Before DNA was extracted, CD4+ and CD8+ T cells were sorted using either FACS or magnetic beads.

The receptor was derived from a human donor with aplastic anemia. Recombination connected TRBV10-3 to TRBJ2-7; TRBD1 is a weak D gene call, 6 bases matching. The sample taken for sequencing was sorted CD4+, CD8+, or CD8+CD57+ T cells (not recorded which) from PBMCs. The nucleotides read TGTGCCATCAGTGACGGGACAATGGACTCCTACGAGCAGTACTTC. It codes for CAISDGTMDSYEQYF.